This entry lists 29 T cell receptor beta chains sequenced from one sample in a study of beta chain features in type 1 diabetes. Whole-study findings and limits: Within each of all four CD4+ subsets, Type 1 diabetes patients had TCRB CDR3s that were moderately but significantly shorter.

What was sequenced were expressed TCRB transcripts, since all of the isolated RNA had been reverse transcribed. Clones were read by immunoSEQ multiplex PCR, and TCRdb kept only the in-frame ones, dropping some. The sample includes around 650,000 clones, 12% of them seen just once. No antigen has been identified for these receptors. Sequenced sample: naive CD4+ T cells from blood. The origin of the receptors is a man in his thirties or forties with type 1 diabetes.

In its sample, this clone was seen a few times. V usage is TRBV5-4 and J usage is TRBJ1-2; D may be TRBD1 (6 bases). The CDR3 runs to 14 residues. V lost 4 bases to trimming and J lost 2 bases, with 12 bases between them. Per germline, CDR1 SGHNT and CDR2 YYREEE (reference sequence). The CDR3 reads CASSPSQGNYGYTF. The CDR3 coding sequence is TGTGCCAGCAGCCCCTCACAGGGAAACTATGGCTACACCTTC.

This clone came up a few times. This sample also contains other DNA sequences that code for the same CDR3. V usage is TRBV11-2 and J usage is TRBJ2-5, with a tentative D call TRBD1 (5 bases). This CDR3 has 13 amino acids. CDR1 is SGHAT, CDR2 FQNNGV, per germline. V lost 5 bases to trimming and J lost 2 bases, with 9 bases between them. This CDR3 is CASSPTAQETQYF. The DNA of the CDR3 is TGTGCCAGCAGCCCGACAGCGCAAGAGACCCAGTACTTC.

CDR3 in DNA: TGTGCCAGCAGCTTAGGTTCGACGAACACTGAAGCTTTCTTT. As protein: CASSLGSTNTEAFF. This chain uses TRBV7-2 with TRBJ1-1; D gene ambiguous. V lost 1 base and J lost 1, with 7 bases in between. This CDR3 is built from 14 residues. CDR1 and CDR2 from the germline V gene are SGHTA and FQGNSA.

This clone has just a few counts. The chain recombines TRBV4-3 with TRBJ2-5, with D perhaps matching TRBD2 (6 bases). Trimming took off 0 bases at V and 6 bases at J, with 14 bases between the two ends. Looked up from germline, CDR1 is LGHNA and CDR2 is YSLEER. This CDR3 spans 15 amino acids. The CDR3 loop reads CASSQDWLASKTQYF. The CDR3 DNA follows: TGCGCCAGCAGCCAAGATTGGCTAGCGTCGAAGACCCAGTACTTC.

This clone came up a few times. CDR3 protein: CASSGQSYNEQFF. In DNA, the CDR3 is TGTGCCAGCTCGGGACAGTCCTACAATGAGCAGTTCTTC. This sequence joins TRBV27 and TRBJ2-1; the match to TRBD1 covers 7 bases. Germline V gene lookup returns CDR1 MNHEY and CDR2 SMNVEV (reference sequence). V gave up 8 bases and J gave up 1 base; unmatched junction bases: 2. The CDR3 has 13 residues.

V gene TRBV14 combines with J gene TRBJ2-4; 8 bases agree with TRBD1. Germline CDR1 SGHDN, CDR2 FVKESK. The length of the CDR3 is 15 residues. Trimming at V came to 3 bases and at J to 2 bases, leaving 3 bases not matched to a gene. DNA for the CDR3: TGTGCCAGCAGCCAGGGGACAGGAACCAAAAACATTCAGTACTTC. Residues: CASSQGTGTKNIQYF.

CDR3 sequence reads: CASSVTGERNTGELFF. The CDR3 DNA is TGTGCCAGCAGCGTGACAGGGGAAAGGAACACCGGGGAGCTGTTTTTT. The rearrangement joins TRBV9 to TRBJ2-2, with 8 bases aligning to TRBD1. CDR3 size: 16 residues. The V segment lost 2 bases and the J segment 1 base; nucleotides outside the gene matches: 4. Per germline, CDR1 SGDLS and CDR2 YYNGEE.

The sample holds a few counts of this clone. The chain is built from TRBV9 and TRBJ1-2, with D possibly matching TRBD1 (5 bases). The CDR3 is made up of 14 amino acids. The V end was cut by 1 base, the J end by 4 bases, with 11 bases between. CDR1 SGDLS and CDR2 YYNGEE come from the germline V gene. The CDR3 coding sequence is TGTGCCAGCAGCGTATCCTCACAGGTCTATGGCTACACCTTC. Residues: CASSVSSQVYGYTF.

The V and J genes are TRBV4-3 and TRBJ1-2; no clear D gene. V shed 0 bases and J shed 0 bases, with 8 bases lying between them. The CDR3 spans 15 residues. Germline V gives CDR1 LGHNA, CDR2 YSLEER. The DNA of the CDR3 is TGCGCCAGCAGCCAAGATGGCAGCTCTAACTATGGCTACACCTTC. It codes for CASSQDGSSNYGYTF.

The chain joins TRBV7-3 to TRBJ1-2; a weak D match, TRBD1 (5 bases). The germline CDR1 and CDR2 sequences are SGHTA and FQGTGA. CDR3 length: 12 residues. The V and J ends lost 4 bases and 8 bases respectively, with 11 bases between them. CDR3: CASSSTVFGYTF. DNA for the CDR3: TGTGCCAGCAGCTCGACAGTCTTCGGCTACACCTTC. The variable domain in full, completed from reference TRBV7-3 and TRBJ1-2, reads GAGVSQTPSNKVTEKGKYVELRCDPISGHTALYWYRQSLGQGPEFLIYFQGTGAADDSGLPNDRFFAVRPEGSVSTLKIQRTERGDSAVYLCASSSTVFGYTFGSGTRLTVV.

The J gene is TRBJ1-3, the V gene TRBV18; D call uncertain. The CDR3 sequence is 16 residues long. Trimming took 0 bases from V and 2 from J, leaving 11 bases between them. The germline V gene has CDR1 KGHSH and CDR2 LQKENI. The CDR3 coding sequence is TGTGCCAGCTCACCACCCCCGGGGAGGACTGGAAACACCATATATTTT. The encoded protein is CASSPPPGRTGNTIYF. The variable domain in full, with the rest retrieved from reference TRBV18 and TRBJ1-3, is NAGVMQNPRHLVRRRGQEARLRCSPMKGHSHVYWYRQLPEEGLKFMVYLQKENIIDESGMPKERFSAEFPKEGPSILRIQQVVRGDSAAYFCASSPPPGRTGNTIYFGEGSWLTVV.

The rearrangement joins TRBV5-8 to TRBJ2-2; 9 positions agree with TRBD2. V was clipped by 2 bases and J by 4 bases; unmatched bases: 6. This CDR3 region has 16 residues. Germline lookup yields CDR1 SGHTS and CDR2 YDEGEE. Written as DNA, the CDR3 is TGTGCCAGCAGCTTTTTAGCGGGGGCTTTCACCGGGGAGCTGTTTTTT. Its protein is CASSFLAGAFTGELFF.

A few counts support this clone. The rearrangement uses TRBV9 and TRBJ2-7, with D uncertain. CDR1 is SGDLS, CDR2 YYNGEE, per germline. V was trimmed by 0 bases and J by 3 bases, leaving 16 bases between them. This CDR3 spans 16 amino acids. The CDR3 DNA reads TGTGCCAGCAGCGTAGAACCCTCCAGGTTCCGCTACGAGCAGTACTTC. Translation: CASSVEPSRFRYEQYF.

This clone appeared a few times. The chain joins TRBV7-2 to TRBJ2-1; 12 bases align to TRBD1. CDR3 length: 16 residues. CDR1 is SGHTA, CDR2 FQGNSA, per germline. Trimming took 5 bases from V and 7 from J; bases not matched to a gene: 9. CDR3 in DNA: TGTGCCAGCAGCACCGCCGGGACAGGGGGCGGGAATGAGCAGTTCTTC. Protein sequence: CASSTAGTGGGNEQFF.

This clone was recorded a few times. This sequence joins TRBV18 and TRBJ2-7; 8 positions agree with TRBD1. The germline gives CDR1 KGHSH, CDR2 LQKENI. There are 13 residues in the CDR3. J gave up 6 bases and V 3 bases, and 4 bases lay outside the gene matches. CDR3 sequence: CASSPRTGTEQYF. In DNA, the CDR3 is TGTGCCAGCTCACCTCGGACAGGGACCGAGCAGTACTTC.

The V call is TRBV10-3, the J call TRBJ2-7, with 8 bases that match TRBD1. V lost 7 bases to trimming and J lost 3 bases; unmatched junction nucleotides: 5. The germline gives CDR1 ENHRY, CDR2 SYGVKD. CDR3 length equals 13 residues. The CDR3 DNA follows: TGTGCCATCAAGGGGACAGGAGTCTACGAGCAGTACTTC. Its translation: CAIKGTGVYEQYF.

The genes are TRBV28 and TRBJ1-1, with D uncertain. The CDR3 consists of 12 residues. CDR1 MDHEN and CDR2 SYDVKM come from the germline V gene. Trimming removed 1 base from V and 10 bases from J, with 10 bases in between. CDR3 region: CASSLSGSPAFF. Written as DNA, the CDR3 is TGTGCCAGCAGTTTATCGGGATCCCCAGCTTTCTTT.

In the case of this clone: At the DNA level, this CDR3 is encoded by other sequences in the same sample as well. The chain has TRBV29-1 and TRBJ1-1; 8 nucleotides match TRBD1. From germline, CDR1 is SQVTM and CDR2 ANQGSEA. Trimming cost V 4 bases and J 4 bases; bases outside gene matches: 8. The CDR3 has 14 amino acids. CDR3 nucleotides: TGCAGCGTTGGTTCGCCCCAGGGGGCCACTGAAGCTTTCTTT. Protein product: CSVGSPQGATEAFF. The full variable domain, rest sourced from reference TRBV29-1 and TRBJ1-1, is SAVISQKPSRDICQRGTSLTIQCQVDSQVTMMFWYRQQPGQSLTLIATANQGSEATYESGFVIDKFPISRPNLTFSTLTVSNMSPEDSSIYLCSVGSPQGATEAFFGQGTRLTVV.

The V gene is TRBV18, the J gene TRBJ1-4; weak D call: TRBD1 (5 bases). The germline CDR1 and CDR2 sequences are KGHSH and LQKENI. With 1 base removed from V and 4 bases from J, the gap between germline ends came to 10 bases. The CDR3 is 15 residues long. CDR3 loop: CASSPRSGNNEKLFF. CDR3 nucleotides: TGTGCCAGCTCACCACGGTCAGGGAATAATGAAAAACTGTTTTTT.

This clone was counted a few times. This chain joins TRBV7-2 and TRBJ2-7; no reliable D call. In germline, CDR1 is SGHTA, CDR2 FQGNSA. This CDR3 region has 14 residues. Trimming removed 0 bases from V and 4 bases from J, with 10 bases in between. CDR3 loop: CASSLAPKDYEQYF. Written as DNA, the CDR3 is TGTGCCAGCAGCTTAGCCCCCAAGGATTACGAGCAGTACTTC.

This clone was counted a few times. The chain has TRBV7-3 and TRBJ2-3; no clear D. The length of the CDR3 is 12 residues. Germline V gene lookup returns CDR1 SGHTA and CDR2 FQGTGA. Between the trimmed V and J ends, which lost 4 bases and 6 bases, there was a span of 8 bases. CDR3 loop: CASSSFGDTQYF. The CDR3 coding sequence is TGTGCCAGCAGCTCGTTCGGGGATACGCAGTATTTT.

Notes on this clone: The same CDR3 can be traced to other DNA sequences in this sample. This chain connects TRBV20-1 to TRBJ2-5; D remains unclear. CDR3 size: 10 residues. Germline-derived CDR1 and CDR2 are DFQATT and SNEGSKA (reference sequence). With 6 bases removed from V and 1 base from J, the gap between germline ends came to 3 bases. The chain's CDR3 is CSALQETQYF. As DNA, the CDR3 is TGCAGTGCGCTCCAAGAGACCCAGTACTTC.

The V and J genes are TRBV4-3 and TRBJ1-1, with D hard to call. This CDR3 is built from 13 residues. The V and J ends lost 7 bases and 10 bases respectively, with 19 bases between them. Germline CDR1 is LGHNA and CDR2 is YSLEER. Here the CDR3 reads CASTPEGGGGAFF. In nucleotides, the CDR3 is TGCGCCAGCACCCCAGAGGGTGGTGGAGGAGCTTTCTTT.

This clone was counted between two and nine times. This chain uses TRBV18 with TRBJ1-2, with D possibly matching TRBD1 (6 bases). The CDR3 covers 14 residues. Germline V lookup: CDR1 KGHSH, CDR2 LQKENI. V was shortened by 0 bases and J by 7 bases, with 12 bases between the two germline ends. CDR3 DNA: TGTGCCAGCTCACCACCGGACTTACAGGGTGGCTACACCTTC. This sequence encodes CASSPPDLQGGYTF.

The genes are TRBV4-3 and TRBJ1-5; 8 bases align to TRBD1. From germline, CDR1 is LGHNA and CDR2 YSLEER. Unmatched junction bases numbered 2, after V lost 1 base and J lost 0 bases. This CDR3 has 16 amino acids. In nucleotides, the CDR3 is TGCGCCAGCAGCCAAGCGACAGGGGATAGCAATCAGCCCCAGCATTTT. Its protein is CASSQATGDSNQPQHF.

This rearrangement joins TRBV13 to TRBJ1-2; D remains unclear. Trimming removed 1 base from V and 3 bases from J, with 9 bases in between. The CDR3 loop spans 14 amino acids. CDR1 and CDR2 from the germline V gene are PRHDT and FYEKMQ (reference sequence). CDR3 residues: CASSLASLHYGYTF. CDR3 nucleotide sequence: TGTGCCAGCAGCTTAGCATCACTCCACTATGGCTACACCTTC.

V usage is TRBV7-6 and J usage is TRBJ2-7, with 9 nucleotides matching TRBD1. CDR3 size: 15 residues. Germline V lookup: CDR1 SGHVS, CDR2 FNYEAQ. The V gene end was trimmed by 6 bases and the J gene end by 6 bases; junction bases not matched to a gene: 12. The CDR3 reads CASSTTPGQGREQYF. CDR3 in DNA: TGTGCCAGCAGTACTACCCCGGGACAGGGACGCGAGCAGTACTTC.

The chain uses TRBV19 and TRBJ2-7; 9 bases align to TRBD2. This CDR3 has 15 amino acids. The V gene end was trimmed by 3 bases and the J gene end by 6 bases; junction bases not matched to a gene: 9. Germline V gene lookup returns CDR1 LNHDA and CDR2 SQIVND (reference sequence). CDR3 sequence: CASSITAGGPGEQYF. CDR3 DNA sequence: TGTGCCAGTAGTATCACGGCGGGGGGGCCGGGCGAGCAGTACTTC. Full variable domain (missing parts from reference TRBV19 and TRBJ2-7): DGGITQSPKYLFRKEGQNVTLSCEQNLNHDAMYWYRQDPGQGLRLIYYSQIVNDFQKGDIAEGYSVSREKKESFPLTVTSAQKNPTAFYLCASSITAGGPGEQYFGPGTRLTVT.

The sample holds a few counts of this clone. This chain links TRBV7-8 with TRBJ1-1; 10 nucleotides agree with TRBD1. CDR1 SGHVS and CDR2 FQNEAQ come from the germline V gene. V shed 4 bases, J shed 5 bases, and the junction held 4 bases outside the gene matches. The CDR3 has 14 residues. CDR3 nucleotides: TGTGCCAGCAGCTACCAGGACAGGGGGACTGAAGCTTTCTTT. Its translation is CASSYQDRGTEAFF.